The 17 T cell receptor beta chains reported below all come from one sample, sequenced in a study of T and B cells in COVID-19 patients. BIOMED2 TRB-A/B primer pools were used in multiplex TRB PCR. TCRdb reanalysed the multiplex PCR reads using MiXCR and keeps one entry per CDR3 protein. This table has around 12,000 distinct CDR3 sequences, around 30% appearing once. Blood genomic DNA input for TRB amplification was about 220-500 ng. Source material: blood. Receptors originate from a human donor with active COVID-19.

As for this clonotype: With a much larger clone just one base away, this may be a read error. CDR3: CASSFTGLAQHNTDTQYF. DNA for the CDR3: TGTGCCAGCAGCTTTACGGGACTAGCCCAGCACAACACAGATACGCAGTATTTT. The chain uses TRBV13 and TRBJ2-3, with 9 positions matching TRBD2. The CDR3 loop spans 18 amino acids. The junction had 12 bases not matched to a gene; V was cut back by 3 bases and J by 2 bases. Germline CDR1 and CDR2: PRHDT and FYEKMQ (reference sequence). Supplemented by reference TRBV13 and TRBJ2-3, the full variable domain reads AAGVIQSPRHLIKEKRETATLKCYPIPRHDTVYWYQQGPGQDPQFLISFYEKMQSDKGSIPDRFSAQQFSDYHSELNMSSLELGDSALYFCASSFTGLAQHNTDTQYFGPGTRLTVL.

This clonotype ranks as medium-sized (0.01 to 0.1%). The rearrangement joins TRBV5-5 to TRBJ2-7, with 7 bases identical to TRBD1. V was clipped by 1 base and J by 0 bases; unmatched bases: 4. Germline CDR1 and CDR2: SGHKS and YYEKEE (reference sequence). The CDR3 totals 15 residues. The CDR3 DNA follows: TGTGCCAGCAGCTTGAGGGGGCAGAGCTCCTACGAGCAGTACTTC. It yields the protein CASSLRGQSSYEQYF. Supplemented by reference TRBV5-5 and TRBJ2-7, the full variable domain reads DAGVTQSPTHLIKTRGQQVTLRCSPISGHKSVSWYQQVLGQGPQFIFQYYEKEERGRGNFPDRFSARQFPNYSSELNVNALLLGDSALYLCASSLRGQSSYEQYFGPGTRLTVT.

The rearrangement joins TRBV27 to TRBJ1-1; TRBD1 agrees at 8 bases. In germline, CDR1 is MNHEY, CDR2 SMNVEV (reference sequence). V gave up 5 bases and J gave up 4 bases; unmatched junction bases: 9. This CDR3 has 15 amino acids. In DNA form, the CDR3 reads TGTGCCAGCAGTACGCGACAGGGGTGGGCCACTGAAGCTTTCTTT. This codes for CASSTRQGWATEAFF.

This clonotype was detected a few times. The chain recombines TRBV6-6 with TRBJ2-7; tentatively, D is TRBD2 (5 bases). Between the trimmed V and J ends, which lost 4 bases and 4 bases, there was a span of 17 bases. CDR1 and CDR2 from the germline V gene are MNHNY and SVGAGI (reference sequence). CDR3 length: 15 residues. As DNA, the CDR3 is TGTGCCAGCAGTTCCACTGAGGGTATGTTATACGAGCAGTACTTC. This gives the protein CASSSTEGMLYEQYF.

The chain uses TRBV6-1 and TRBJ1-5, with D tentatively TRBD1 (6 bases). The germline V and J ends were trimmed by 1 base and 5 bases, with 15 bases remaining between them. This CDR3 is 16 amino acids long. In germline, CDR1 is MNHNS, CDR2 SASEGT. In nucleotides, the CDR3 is TGTGCCAGCAGTGAAGAGGCCGGGGGGCTTGATCAGCCCCAGCATTTT. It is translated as CASSEEAGGLDQPQHF.

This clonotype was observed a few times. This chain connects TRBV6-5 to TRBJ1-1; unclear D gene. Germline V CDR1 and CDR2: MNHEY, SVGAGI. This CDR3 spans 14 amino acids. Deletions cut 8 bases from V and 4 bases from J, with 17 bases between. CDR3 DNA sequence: TGTGCCAGCTGGCCCCCGGGTGGCGGCACTGAAGCTTTCTTT. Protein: CASWPPGGGTEAFF.

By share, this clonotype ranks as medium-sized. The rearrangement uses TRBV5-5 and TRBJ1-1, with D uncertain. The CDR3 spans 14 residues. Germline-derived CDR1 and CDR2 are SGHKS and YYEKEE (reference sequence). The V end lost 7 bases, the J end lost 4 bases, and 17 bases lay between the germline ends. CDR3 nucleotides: TGTGCCAGCTCTTTTTTTGGAGCGAGCACTGAAGCTTTCTTT. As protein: CASSFFGASTEAFF.

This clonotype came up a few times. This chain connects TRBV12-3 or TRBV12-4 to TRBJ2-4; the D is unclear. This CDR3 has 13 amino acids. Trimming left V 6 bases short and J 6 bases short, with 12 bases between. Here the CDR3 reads CASSLLTVNIQYF. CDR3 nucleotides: TGTGCCAGCAGCCTGTTAACCGTAAACATTCAGTACTTC.

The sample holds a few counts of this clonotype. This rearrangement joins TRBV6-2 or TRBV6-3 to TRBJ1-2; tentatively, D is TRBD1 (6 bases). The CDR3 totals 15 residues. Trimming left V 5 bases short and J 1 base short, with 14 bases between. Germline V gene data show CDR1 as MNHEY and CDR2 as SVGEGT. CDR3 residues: CASSRLRDINYGYTF. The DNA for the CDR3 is TGTGCCAGCAGTCGTCTCCGGGACATTAACTATGGCTACACCTTC.

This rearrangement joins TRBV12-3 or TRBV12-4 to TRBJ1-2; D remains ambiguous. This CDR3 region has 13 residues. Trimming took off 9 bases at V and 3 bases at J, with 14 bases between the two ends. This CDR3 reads CARRRQEHYGYTF. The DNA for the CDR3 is TGTGCCAGACGGCGCCAGGAACACTATGGCTACACCTTC.

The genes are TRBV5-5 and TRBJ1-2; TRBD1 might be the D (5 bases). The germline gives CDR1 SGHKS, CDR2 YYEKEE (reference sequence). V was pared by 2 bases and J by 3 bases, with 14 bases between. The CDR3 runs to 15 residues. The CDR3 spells CASSFGMGVYYGYTF. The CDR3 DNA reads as TGTGCCAGCAGCTTCGGTATGGGGGTGTACTATGGCTACACCTTC.

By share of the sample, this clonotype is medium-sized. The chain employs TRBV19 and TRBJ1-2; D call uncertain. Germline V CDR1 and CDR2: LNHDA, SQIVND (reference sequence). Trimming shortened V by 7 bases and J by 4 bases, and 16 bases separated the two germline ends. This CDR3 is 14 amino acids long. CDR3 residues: CASILTPQAYGYTF. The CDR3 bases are TGTGCCAGTATCCTCACCCCTCAGGCCTATGGCTACACCTTC.

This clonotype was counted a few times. In nucleotides, the CDR3 is TGTGCCAGCTCCGAGGGAGCTGGGGCCAACGTCCTGACTTTC. Translating gives CASSEGAGANVLTF. This chain connects TRBV18 to TRBJ2-6; D is possibly TRBD2 (5 bases). Germline CDR1 and CDR2: KGHSH and LQKENI. Trimming stripped 6 bases from V and 2 bases from J, with 8 bases between. CDR3 length: 14 residues.

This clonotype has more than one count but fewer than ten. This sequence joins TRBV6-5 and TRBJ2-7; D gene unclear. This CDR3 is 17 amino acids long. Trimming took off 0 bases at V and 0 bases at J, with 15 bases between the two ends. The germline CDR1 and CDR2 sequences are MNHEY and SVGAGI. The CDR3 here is CASSYSRHPTSSYEQYF. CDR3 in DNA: TGTGCCAGCAGTTACTCAAGGCATCCAACGAGCTCCTACGAGCAGTACTTC.

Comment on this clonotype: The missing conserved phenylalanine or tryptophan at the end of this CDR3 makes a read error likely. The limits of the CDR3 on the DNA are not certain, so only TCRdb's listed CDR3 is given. CDR3 amino acids: CASRSLAG. This chain uses TRBV12-3 or TRBV12-4 with TRBJ2-7; the table's D call, TRBD2, has no DNA check behind it. The CDR3 is 8 amino acids in total, end residues counted.

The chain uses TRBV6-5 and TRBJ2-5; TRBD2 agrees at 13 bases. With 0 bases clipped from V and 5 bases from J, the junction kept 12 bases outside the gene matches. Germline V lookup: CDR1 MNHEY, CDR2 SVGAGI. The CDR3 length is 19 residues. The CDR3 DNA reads TGTGCCAGCAGTTACTCCCCAACTAGCGGGGGGGCCGGTGTGGAGACCCAGTACTTC. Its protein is CASSYSPTSGGAGVETQYF.

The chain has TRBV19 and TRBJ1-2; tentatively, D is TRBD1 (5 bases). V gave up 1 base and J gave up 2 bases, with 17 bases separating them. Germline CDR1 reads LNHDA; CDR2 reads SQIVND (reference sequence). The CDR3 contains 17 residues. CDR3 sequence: CASSIVKGTVLNYGYTF. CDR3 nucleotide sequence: TGTGCCAGTAGTATAGTCAAGGGGACGGTTCTCAACTATGGCTACACCTTC.